The 10 T cell receptor beta chains below come from one sample, sequenced in a study of cytomegalovirus exposure and HLA in healthy donors (dated by TCRdb to the late 2010s). The method behind the library was the immunoSEQ multiplex PCR assay. For the multiplex PCR, a mixture combining 60 forward primers for TCR Vbeta segments and 13 reverse primers for TCR Jbeta segments was used. TCRdb limited this immuneACCESS table to in-frame rearrangements with V and J called. A share of clones is missing; checked studies link under half to unresolved V genes, and the rest is unexplained. For this sample the table gives approximately 140,000 clones, of which around 85% were detected only once. Around 1.7% of the sample goes to the ten largest clones. Sequencing was performed on PBMCs. The receptors were sampled from a boy aged 10-17 years in good health and CMV-seronegative.

The chain combines TRBV19 with TRBJ1-5, with D possibly being TRBD1 (6 bases). Germline CDR1 and CDR2: LNHDA and SQIVND (reference sequence). Trimming removed 1 base at V and 2 bases at J, with 12 bases between. The CDR3 has 16 residues. CDR3 sequence: CASSIVGGVGNQPQHF. CDR3 DNA: TGTGCCAGTAGTATAGTAGGGGGGGTTGGCAATCAGCCCCAGCATTTT. The full variable domain, in which reference TRBV19 and TRBJ1-5 provide the parts outside the CDR3, is DGGITQSPKYLFRKEGQNVTLSCEQNLNHDAMYWYRQDPGQGLRLIYYSQIVNDFQKGDIAEGYSVSREKKESFPLTVTSAQKNPTAFYLCASSIVGGVGNQPQHFGDGTRLSIL.

The chain is built from TRBV6-1 and TRBJ1-2; D not certain. The CDR3 contains 14 residues. The V gene lost 0 bases and the J gene lost 3 bases, with 8 bases spanning the gap. Germline V gene sequence: CDR1 MNHNS, CDR2 SASEGT. The CDR3 loop is CASSEASVYYGYTF. The CDR3 DNA follows: TGTGCCAGCAGTGAAGCCTCCGTTTACTATGGCTACACCTTC.

Here the CDR3 reads CASSFTGGDTEAFF. CDR3 DNA: TGCGCCAGCAGCTTTACAGGGGGCGACACTGAAGCTTTCTTT. The chain employs TRBV5-1 and TRBJ1-1; 9 bases fit TRBD1. The CDR3 loop spans 14 amino acids. Germline V CDR1 and CDR2: SGHRS, YFSETQ. With V trimmed by 2 bases and J by 3 bases, 2 bases remained unmatched. Full variable domain (remainder filled in from reference TRBV5-1 and TRBJ1-1): KAGVTQTPRYLIKTRGQQVTLSCSPISGHRSVSWYQQTPGQGLQFLFEYFSETQRNKGNFPGRFSGRQFSNSRSEMNVSTLELGDSALYLCASSFTGGDTEAFFGQGTRLTVV.

V gene TRBV2 combines with J gene TRBJ1-2; D perhaps matches TRBD1 (5 bases). Germline CDR1 and CDR2: SNHLY and FYNNEI. The CDR3 contains 13 residues. Trimming stripped 7 bases from V and 2 bases from J, with 11 bases between. CDR3 nucleotides: TGTGCCAGCACCTTGGACAAGAACTATGGCTACACCTTC. Its protein is CASTLDKNYGYTF.

The rearrangement links TRBV7-2 to TRBJ1-5, with TRBD1 matching over 10 bases. CDR1 and CDR2 (germline): SGHTA, FQGNSA. The CDR3 is 15 amino acids. Germline trimming cut 6 bases from V and 2 bases from J; bases unmatched to any gene: 4. In DNA, the CDR3 is TGTGCCAGCAGTTGGGACAGGGGCGGCAATCAGCCCCAGCATTTT. Protein: CASSWDRGGNQPQHF.

The chain recombines TRBV9 with TRBJ2-7, with 8 bases aligning to TRBD2. This CDR3 is 14 amino acids long. The germline V gene has CDR1 SGDLS and CDR2 YYNGEE. V trimming: 0 bases; J trimming: 5 bases; junction bases outside the gene matches: 4. The CDR3 region has the DNA TGTGCCAGCAGCGTAGGAACGGGGGGGGACGAGCAGTACTTC. The encoded protein is CASSVGTGGDEQYF.

The gene calls are TRBV9 and TRBJ2-1; D uncertain. Germline CDR1 SGDLS, CDR2 YYNGEE. CDR3 size: 13 residues. Trimming pared 0 bases from V and 10 bases from J, leaving 11 bases between. The CDR3 region has the DNA TGTGCCAGCAGCGTAGGCCAACTCGAGGAGCAGTTCTTC. Amino acids: CASSVGQLEEQFF.

The gene calls are TRBV2 and TRBJ2-5; tentatively, D is TRBD2 (5 bases). Germline V lookup: CDR1 SNHLY, CDR2 FYNNEI. The length of the CDR3 is 14 residues. V was clipped by 8 bases and J by 0 bases, with 13 bases between them. CDR3 bases: TGTGCCAGCGTTCCGGGAACGTACCAAGAGACCCAGTACTTC. It translates to CASVPGTYQETQYF.

The V call is TRBV4-1, the J call TRBJ1-3; the D gene is possibly TRBD1 (5 bases). Germline CDR1 MGHRA, CDR2 YSYEKL. CDR3 length: 16 amino acids. The V and J ends lost 0 bases and 4 bases respectively, with 13 bases between them. As DNA, the CDR3 is TGCGCCAGCAGCCAAGAGCCTTCAGGGTCCGGAAACACCATATATTTT. Translation gives CASSQEPSGSGNTIYF.

This chain uses TRBV29-1 with TRBJ2-5; tentatively, D is TRBD1 (6 bases). The J call may be wrong; the DNA end is better matched by TRBJ2-7. Germline CDR1 reads SQVTM; CDR2 reads ANQGSEA. The CDR3 is 13 amino acids. The CDR3 loop is CSVYDRQSYEQYF. The DNA of the CDR3 is TGCAGCGTTTATGACAGGCAATCCTACGAGCAGTACTTC.